The text below deals with one T cell receptor beta chain. Its specificity is not known. The table came from immunoSEQ multiplex PCR; TCRdb's copy has only in-frame clones and leaves some out. The data show tens of thousands of clones, 80% to 95% seen once. This specimen belongs to a study of T cell responses to AZD1222 COVID-19 vaccine. Study-wide results and limits: Nearly half of spike-specific TCRs reportedly target unmutated variant regions. At 160-218 and 743-854, vaccine-associated CD4 TCRs were dominant, and they spanned spike. Donors were mostly white British, more females; clonal diversity possibly underestimated. At baseline, just five to seven AZD1222 recipients tested seropositive.

Trimming left V 3 bases short and J 7 bases short, with 11 bases between. CDR3 length equals 13 residues. CDR1 is SGDLS, CDR2 YYNGEE, per germline. The clonotype originates from an adult who received the MenACWY meningococcal vaccine as a control. Material: peripheral blood, obtained 28 days after the second dose of the MenACWY control vaccine. The chain uses TRBV9 and TRBJ2-1, with D possibly matching TRBD2 (6 bases). CDR3 in amino acids: CASSEGLPNEQFF. The CDR3 coding sequence is TGTGCCAGCAGCGAGGGACTGCCGAATGAGCAGTTCTTC.